This TCR beta chain came from a study of blood T cell repertoires in COVID-19. Study context: The United States, Italy and Spain provided the acute and convalescent COVID-19 samples.

J was trimmed by 11 bases and V by 9 bases; bases with no gene match: 14. This CDR3 contains 14 residues. CDR1 is SGHNT, CDR2 YYREEE, per germline (reference sequence). Clones were sequenced by immunoSEQ multiplex PCR, and TCRdb holds only the in-frame ones, with some missing. This repertoire shows 70,000 to 100,000 clones, 88% found once; its top ten account for under 55%. The sequence was obtained from a human donor in a cohort sampled during active COVID-19. The chain couples TRBV5-4 to TRBJ1-6, with TRBD1 matching 7 bases. Sample: peripheral blood. CDR3 residues: CATYEQGPGTPLHF. In DNA form, the CDR3 reads TGTGCCACTTATGAACAGGGGCCGGGGACACCCCTCCACTTT.